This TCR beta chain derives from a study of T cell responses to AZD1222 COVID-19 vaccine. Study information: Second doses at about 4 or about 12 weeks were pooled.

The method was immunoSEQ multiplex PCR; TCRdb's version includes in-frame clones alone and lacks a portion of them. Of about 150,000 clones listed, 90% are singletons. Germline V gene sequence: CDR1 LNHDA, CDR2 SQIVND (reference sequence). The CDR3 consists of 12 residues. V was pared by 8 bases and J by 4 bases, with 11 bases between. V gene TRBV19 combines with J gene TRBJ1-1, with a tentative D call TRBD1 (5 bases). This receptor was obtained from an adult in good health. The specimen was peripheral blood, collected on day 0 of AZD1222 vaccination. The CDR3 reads CASRLGGTEAFF. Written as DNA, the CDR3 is TGTGCCAGTCGATTGGGGGGCACTGAAGCTTTCTTT.